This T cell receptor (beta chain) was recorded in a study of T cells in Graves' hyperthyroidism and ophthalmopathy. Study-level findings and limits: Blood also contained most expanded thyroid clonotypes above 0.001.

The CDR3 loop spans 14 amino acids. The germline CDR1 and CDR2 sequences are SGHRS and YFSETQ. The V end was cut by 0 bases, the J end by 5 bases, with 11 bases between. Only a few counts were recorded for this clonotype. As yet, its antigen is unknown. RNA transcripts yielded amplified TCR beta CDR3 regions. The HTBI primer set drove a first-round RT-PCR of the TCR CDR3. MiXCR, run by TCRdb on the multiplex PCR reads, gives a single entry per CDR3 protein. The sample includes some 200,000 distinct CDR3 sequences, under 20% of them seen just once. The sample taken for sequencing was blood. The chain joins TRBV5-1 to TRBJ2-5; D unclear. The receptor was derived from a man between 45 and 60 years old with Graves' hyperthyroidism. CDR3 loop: CASSLGDSGETQYF. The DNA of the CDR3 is TGCGCCAGCAGCTTGGGAGATTCGGGCGAGACCCAGTACTTC.